Listed below are T cell receptor beta chains from one sample, sequenced in a study of human T cells and chemical hapten exposure. Each CDR3 protein gets one entry after TCRdb re-called the RACE reads with MiXCR. The sample lists 150,000 to 200,000 distinct CDR3 sequences; more than 20% were seen once. The sequenced sample was whole blood, obtained in connection with sensitization to the hapten diphenylcyclopropenone (DPC). The receptors come from a woman aged 40 to 50 with alopecia areata. Some clones in this sample may be carry-over from other donors' samples. CDR3s include the opening cysteine and the closing phenylalanine or tryptophan. A D gene is named only where the DNA matches it firmly.

cdr3_length j_call v_call d_call cdr3_aa
13 TRBJ1-5 TRBV20-1 . CSASREGQSSQHF
14 TRBJ1-1 TRBV29-1 TRBD1 CSSWTYRGRAEAFF
14 TRBJ1-1 TRBV20-1 . CSAKIRQMNTEAFF
15 TRBJ2-2 TRBV4-2 . CASSQGVANTGELFF
14 TRBJ1-2 TRBV28 . CASSQTGSGYGYTF
13 TRBJ2-1 TRBV10-3 . CAISEGTAVGQFF
12 TRBJ2-1 TRBV20-1 . CSARGGREGQFF
16 TRBJ2-7 TRBV4-3 TRBD2 CASSQGVAGDSYEQYF
13 TRBJ1-1 TRBV7-3 . CASRARMNTEAFF
15 TRBJ2-2 TRBV11-2 . CASSFGGVGTGELFF
14 TRBJ1-2 TRBV27 TRBD1 CASSFWDRDYGYTF
13 TRBJ2-1 TRBV2 . CASSKAVDNEQFF
13 TRBJ1-1 TRBV5-6 . CASSLRPNTEAFF
11 TRBJ2-3 TRBV2 TRBD1 CASRTGVLQYF
12 TRBJ2-7 TRBV7-9 TRBD1 CASSNSGGEQYF
15 TRBJ2-2 TRBV3-1 . CASSQDTLRTGELFF
15 TRBJ2-3 TRBV9 TRBD2 CASSVVGGRTDTQYF
14 TRBJ1-5 TRBV25-1 . CASSDAGSNQPQHF
14 TRBJ2-5 TRBV5-5 TRBD1 CASNDRGIQETQYF
12 TRBJ2-1 TRBV29-1 . CSVEVAVGEQFF
14 TRBJ2-7 TRBV27 . CATKAGLFKGEQYF
12 TRBJ1-1 TRBV29-1 . CSVNDRNTEAFF
14 TRBJ2-3 TRBV9 . CASSVLSGTDTQYF
15 TRBJ2-7 TRBV28 . CASSFPGVGGYEQYF